This T cell receptor beta chain is drawn from a study of lymphopenia after photon versus proton radiotherapy. Profiling relied on immunoSEQ multiplex PCR, and the TCRdb table lists in-frame clones only, not all of them. The sample shows just over 40,000 clones, around 84% of them seen only once. The V gene lost 7 bases and the J gene lost 4 bases, with 14 bases spanning the gap. This CDR3 is built from 14 residues. Germline CDR1 and CDR2: MNHEY and SVGAGI. Study-wide results and limits: Oligoclonal CD8+ Temra expansion after nadir drove photon patients' diversity drop. Survival link was tested only in deceased patients; proton benefit remains a possibility.

Of note for this clone: What it recognizes is unknown.

This TCR derives from a woman in her sixties or seventies with pancreatic cancer. Some clones in this sample may be carry-over from other donors' samples. The gene calls are TRBV6-5 and TRBJ1-3, with TRBD1 as a possible D gene (6 bases). Material: peripheral blood, obtained from a patient treated with proton-based radiotherapy. The CDR3 is CASTTAGQGNTIYF. CDR3 nucleotides: TGTGCCAGCACGACAGCGGGACAAGGAAACACCATATATTTT.